The 6 T cell receptor beta chains below all came from one sample that was sequenced in a study of blood T cell repertoires in COVID-19. TCRdb keeps only in-frame clones here, not all; method: immunoSEQ multiplex PCR. The repertoire holds around 67,000 clones, about 81% seen once, with over 8.5% in the top ten. The sequenced material came from peripheral blood. All receptors derive from a human donor in a cohort sampled during active COVID-19.

V is TRBV7-9 and J is TRBJ2-5; the match to TRBD1 covers 8 bases. CDR1 is SEHNR and CDR2 is FQNEAQ in the germline V gene (reference sequence). The CDR3 has 16 amino acids. Trimming took 1 base from V and 2 from J; bases not matched to a gene: 6. The CDR3 bases are TGTGCCAGCAGCTTAGGGCCCACAGGGGGACAAGAGACCCAGTACTTC. This gives the protein CASSLGPTGGQETQYF.

This clone was detected only a few times. The gene calls are TRBV19 and TRBJ2-1; 11 nucleotides align to TRBD2. The V gene end was trimmed by 4 bases and the J gene end by 9 bases; junction bases not matched to a gene: 8. Germline values: CDR1 LNHDA, CDR2 SQIVND (reference sequence). This CDR3 comprises 15 residues. The CDR3 region has the DNA TGTGCCAGTAGTAGGAATAGCGGGAGGGCCCCTGAGCAGTTCTTC. Translating it yields CASSRNSGRAPEQFF. The full variable domain, in which reference TRBV19 and TRBJ2-1 provide the parts outside the CDR3, is DGGITQSPKYLFRKEGQNVTLSCEQNLNHDAMYWYRQDPGQGLRLIYYSQIVNDFQKGDIAEGYSVSREKKESFPLTVTSAQKNPTAFYLCASSRNSGRAPEQFFGPGTRLTVL.

The chain recombines TRBV5-1 with TRBJ1-1; D remains unclear. Trimming took off 0 bases at V and 0 bases at J, with 3 bases between the two ends. The CDR3 has 13 residues. Looked up from germline, CDR1 is SGHRS and CDR2 is YFSETQ. The CDR3 sequence: CASSLGVNTEAFF. For the CDR3, the DNA is TGCGCCAGCAGCTTGGGCGTGAACACTGAAGCTTTCTTT.

This clone was seen a few times. The genes are TRBV5-1 and TRBJ2-7; the match to TRBD1 covers 7 bases. The germline gives CDR1 SGHRS, CDR2 YFSETQ. Trimming took 0 bases from V and 2 from J; bases not matched to a gene: 8. The CDR3 covers 16 residues. The CDR3 DNA reads as TGCGCCAGCAGCTTGGTGAGGGACAGCAAAGCCTACGAGCAGTACTTC. Residues: CASSLVRDSKAYEQYF.

This clone has a handful of counts. The J gene is TRBJ1-5, the V gene TRBV2; no clear D gene. Per the germline V gene, CDR1 is SNHLY and CDR2 is FYNNEI. The germline V and J ends were trimmed by 2 bases and 7 bases, with 9 bases remaining between them. This CDR3 contains 13 residues. The CDR3 loop is CASSELENQPQHF. CDR3 in DNA: TGTGCCAGCAGTGAATTAGAGAACCAGCCCCAGCATTTT.

V and J are TRBV19 and TRBJ2-1, with 8 positions matching TRBD2. With 7 bases clipped from V and 3 bases from J, the junction kept 8 bases outside the gene matches. The CDR3 extends over 15 amino acids. In germline, CDR1 is LNHDA, CDR2 SQIVND (reference sequence). The CDR3 sequence: CASTLGLAGYNEQFF. CDR3 nucleotide sequence: TGTGCCAGTACCCTCGGGCTAGCGGGCTACAATGAGCAGTTCTTC.